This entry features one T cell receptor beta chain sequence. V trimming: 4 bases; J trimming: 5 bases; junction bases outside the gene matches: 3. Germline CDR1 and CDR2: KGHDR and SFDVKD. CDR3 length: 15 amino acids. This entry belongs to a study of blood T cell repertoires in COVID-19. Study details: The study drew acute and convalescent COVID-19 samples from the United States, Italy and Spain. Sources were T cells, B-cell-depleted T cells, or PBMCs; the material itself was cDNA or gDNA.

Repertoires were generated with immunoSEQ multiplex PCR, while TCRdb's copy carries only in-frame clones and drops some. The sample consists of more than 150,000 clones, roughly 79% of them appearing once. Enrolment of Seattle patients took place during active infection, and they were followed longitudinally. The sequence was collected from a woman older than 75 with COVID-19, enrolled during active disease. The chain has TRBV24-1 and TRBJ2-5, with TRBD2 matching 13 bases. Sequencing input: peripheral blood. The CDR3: CATSDPTSGGETQYF. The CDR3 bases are TGTGCCACCAGTGACCCGACTAGCGGGGGGGAGACCCAGTACTTC.